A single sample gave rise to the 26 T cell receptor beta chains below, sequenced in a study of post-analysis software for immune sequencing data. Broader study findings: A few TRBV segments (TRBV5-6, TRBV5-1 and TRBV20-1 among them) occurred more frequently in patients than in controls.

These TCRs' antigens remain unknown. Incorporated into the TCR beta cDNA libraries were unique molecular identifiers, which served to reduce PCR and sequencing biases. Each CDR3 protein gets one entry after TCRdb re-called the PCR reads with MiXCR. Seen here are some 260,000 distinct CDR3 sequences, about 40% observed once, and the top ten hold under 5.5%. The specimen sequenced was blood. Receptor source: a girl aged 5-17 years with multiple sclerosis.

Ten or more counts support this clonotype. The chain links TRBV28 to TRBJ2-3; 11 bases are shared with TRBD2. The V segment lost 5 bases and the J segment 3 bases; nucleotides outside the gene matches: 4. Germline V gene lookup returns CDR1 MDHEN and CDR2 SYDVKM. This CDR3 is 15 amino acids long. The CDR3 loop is CASSPLAGETDTQYF. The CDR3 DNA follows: TGTGCCAGCAGTCCACTAGCGGGGGAGACAGATACGCAGTATTTT.

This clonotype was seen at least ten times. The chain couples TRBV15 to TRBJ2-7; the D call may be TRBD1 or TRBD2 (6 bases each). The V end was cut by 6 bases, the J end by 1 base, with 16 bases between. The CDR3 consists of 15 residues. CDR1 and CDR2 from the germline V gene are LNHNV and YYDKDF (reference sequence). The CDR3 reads CATRQSWGASYEQYF. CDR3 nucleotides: TGTGCCACCAGGCAGAGTTGGGGGGCGTCCTACGAGCAGTACTTC.

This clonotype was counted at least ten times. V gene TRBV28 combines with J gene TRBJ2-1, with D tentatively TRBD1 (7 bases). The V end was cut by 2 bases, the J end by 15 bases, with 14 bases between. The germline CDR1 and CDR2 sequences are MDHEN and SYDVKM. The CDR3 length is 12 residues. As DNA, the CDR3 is TGTGCCAGCAGTTTAGCGGGACAGAGGACGTTCTTC. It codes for CASSLAGQRTFF.

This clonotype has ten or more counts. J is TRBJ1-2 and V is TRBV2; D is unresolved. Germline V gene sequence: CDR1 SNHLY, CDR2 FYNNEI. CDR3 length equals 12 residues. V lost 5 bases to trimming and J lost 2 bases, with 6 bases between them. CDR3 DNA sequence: TGTGCCAGCAGTTATTCCAACTATGGCTACACCTTC. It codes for CASSYSNYGYTF.

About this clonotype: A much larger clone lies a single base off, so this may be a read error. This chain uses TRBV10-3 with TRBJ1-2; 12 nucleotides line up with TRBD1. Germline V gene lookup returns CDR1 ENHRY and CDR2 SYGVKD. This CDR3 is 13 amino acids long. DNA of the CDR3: TGTGTCATCAGGGGACAGGGGGCGGCAGGCTACACCTTC. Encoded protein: CVIRGQGAAGYTF.

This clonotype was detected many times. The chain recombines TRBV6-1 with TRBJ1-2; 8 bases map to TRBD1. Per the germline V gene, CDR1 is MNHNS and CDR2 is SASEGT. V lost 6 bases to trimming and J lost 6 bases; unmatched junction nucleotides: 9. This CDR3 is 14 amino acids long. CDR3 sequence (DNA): TGTGCCAGCAGCGAACTTGACAGGGGTAATGGCTACACCTTC. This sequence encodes CASSELDRGNGYTF.

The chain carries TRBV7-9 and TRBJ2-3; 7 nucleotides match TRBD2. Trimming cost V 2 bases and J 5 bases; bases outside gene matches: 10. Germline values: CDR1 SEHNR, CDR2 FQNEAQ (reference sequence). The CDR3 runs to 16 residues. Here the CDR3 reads CASSLNGLADIDTQYF. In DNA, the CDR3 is TGTGCCAGCAGCTTAAACGGGCTAGCGGACATAGATACGCAGTATTTT.

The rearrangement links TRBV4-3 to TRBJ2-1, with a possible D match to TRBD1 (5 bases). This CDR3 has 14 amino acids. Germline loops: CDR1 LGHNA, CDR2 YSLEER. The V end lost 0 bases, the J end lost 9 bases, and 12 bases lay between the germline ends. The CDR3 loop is CASSQDPGRGEQFF. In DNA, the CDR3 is TGCGCCAGCAGCCAAGACCCCGGAAGGGGTGAGCAGTTCTTC.

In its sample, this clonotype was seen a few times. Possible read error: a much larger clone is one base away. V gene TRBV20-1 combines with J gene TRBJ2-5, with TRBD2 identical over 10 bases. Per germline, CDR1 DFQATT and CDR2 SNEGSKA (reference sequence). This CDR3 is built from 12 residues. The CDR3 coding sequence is TGCAGGGCTAGCGGGGGAGGGGAGACCCAGTACTTC. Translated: CRASGGGETQYF.

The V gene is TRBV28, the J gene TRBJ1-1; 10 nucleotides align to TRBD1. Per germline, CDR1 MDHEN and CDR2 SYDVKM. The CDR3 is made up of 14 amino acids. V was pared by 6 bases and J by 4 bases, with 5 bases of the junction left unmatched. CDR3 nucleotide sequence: TGTGCCAGCAGCTGGGACAGGGGAAGCACTGAAGCTTTCTTT. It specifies CASSWDRGSTEAFF.

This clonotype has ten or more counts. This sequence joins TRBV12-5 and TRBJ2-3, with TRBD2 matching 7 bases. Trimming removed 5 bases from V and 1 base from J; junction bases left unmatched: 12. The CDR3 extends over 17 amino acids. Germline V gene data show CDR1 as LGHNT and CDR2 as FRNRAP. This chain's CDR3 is CASGPGASGIGTDTQYF. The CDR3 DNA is TGTGCTAGTGGTCCCGGGGCCAGCGGGATTGGCACAGATACGCAGTATTTT.

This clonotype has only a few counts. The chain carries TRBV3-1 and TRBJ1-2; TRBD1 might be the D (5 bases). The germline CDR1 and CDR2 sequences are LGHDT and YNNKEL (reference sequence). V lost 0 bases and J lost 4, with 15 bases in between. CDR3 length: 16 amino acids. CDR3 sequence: CASSQEGTGASYGYTF. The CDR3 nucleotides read TGTGCCAGCAGCCAAGAAGGGACCGGGGCCAGCTATGGCTACACCTTC.

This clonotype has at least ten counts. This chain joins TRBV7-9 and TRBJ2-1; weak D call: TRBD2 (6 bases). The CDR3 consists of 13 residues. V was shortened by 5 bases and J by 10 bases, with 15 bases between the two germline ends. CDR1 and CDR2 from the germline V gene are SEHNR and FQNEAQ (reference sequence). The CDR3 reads CASSNWAGLEQFF. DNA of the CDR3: TGTGCCAGCAGCAACTGGGCGGGATTAGAGCAGTTCTTC. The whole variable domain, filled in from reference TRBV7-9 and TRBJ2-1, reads DTGVSQNPRHKITKRGQNVTFRCDPISEHNRLYWYRQTLGQGPEFLTYFQNEAQLEKSRLLSDRFSAERPKGSFSTLEIQRTEQGDSAMYLCASSNWAGLEQFFGPGTRLTVL.

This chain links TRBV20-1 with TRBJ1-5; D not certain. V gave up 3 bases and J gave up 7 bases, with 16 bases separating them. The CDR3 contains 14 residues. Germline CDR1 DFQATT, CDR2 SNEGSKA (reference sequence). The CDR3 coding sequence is TGCAGTGCTAGTTCTACGAAGGCCCGGCAGCCCCAGCATTTT. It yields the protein CSASSTKARQPQHF.

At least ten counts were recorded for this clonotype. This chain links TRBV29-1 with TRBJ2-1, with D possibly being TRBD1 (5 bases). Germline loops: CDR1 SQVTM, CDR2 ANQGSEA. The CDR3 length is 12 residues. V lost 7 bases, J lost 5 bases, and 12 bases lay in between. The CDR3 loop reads CSAPRVNNEQFF. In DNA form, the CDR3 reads TGCAGCGCCCCCAGGGTGAACAATGAGCAGTTCTTC.

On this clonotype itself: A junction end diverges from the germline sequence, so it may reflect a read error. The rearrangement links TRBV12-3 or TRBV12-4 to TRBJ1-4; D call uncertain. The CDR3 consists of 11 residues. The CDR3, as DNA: TGTGCCGGCAGTTGGCGTGAAAAACTGTTTTTT. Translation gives CAGSWREKLFF.

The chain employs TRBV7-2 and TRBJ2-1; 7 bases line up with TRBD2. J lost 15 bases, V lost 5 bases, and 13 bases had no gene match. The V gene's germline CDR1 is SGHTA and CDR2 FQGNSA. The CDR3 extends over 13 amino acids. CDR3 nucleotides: TGTGCCAGCAGCCGGGGGGAGGCTTCCCCCCCGTTCTTC. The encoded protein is CASSRGEASPPFF.

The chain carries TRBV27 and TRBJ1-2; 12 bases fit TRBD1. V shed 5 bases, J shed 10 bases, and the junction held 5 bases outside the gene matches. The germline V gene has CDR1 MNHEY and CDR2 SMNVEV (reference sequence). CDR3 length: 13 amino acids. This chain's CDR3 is CASSPRDRGPYTF. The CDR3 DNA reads TGTGCCAGCAGTCCAAGGGACAGGGGGCCCTACACCTTC.

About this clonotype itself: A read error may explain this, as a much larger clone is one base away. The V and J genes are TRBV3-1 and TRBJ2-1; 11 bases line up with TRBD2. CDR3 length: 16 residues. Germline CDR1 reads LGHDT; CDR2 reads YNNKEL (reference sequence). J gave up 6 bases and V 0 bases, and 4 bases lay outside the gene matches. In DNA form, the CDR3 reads TGTGCCAGCAGCCAAGATCTAGCGGGGGGATGCAATGAGCAGTTCTTC. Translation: CASSQDLAGGCNEQFF.

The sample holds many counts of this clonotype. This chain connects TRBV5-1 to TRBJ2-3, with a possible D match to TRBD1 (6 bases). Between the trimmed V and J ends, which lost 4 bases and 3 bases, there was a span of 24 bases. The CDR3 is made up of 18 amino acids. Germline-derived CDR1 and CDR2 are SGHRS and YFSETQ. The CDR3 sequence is CASSLALNGQFATDTQYF. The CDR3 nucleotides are TGCGCCAGCAGCCTAGCACTTAACGGACAGTTTGCGACAGATACGCAGTATTTT.

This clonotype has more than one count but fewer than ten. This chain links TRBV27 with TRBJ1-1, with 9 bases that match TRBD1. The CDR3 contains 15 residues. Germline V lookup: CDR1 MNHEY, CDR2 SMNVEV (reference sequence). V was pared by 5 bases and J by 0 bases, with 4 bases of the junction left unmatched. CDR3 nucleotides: TGTGCCAGCAGTCAAGACAGGGGGATGAACACTGAAGCTTTCTTT. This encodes CASSQDRGMNTEAFF.

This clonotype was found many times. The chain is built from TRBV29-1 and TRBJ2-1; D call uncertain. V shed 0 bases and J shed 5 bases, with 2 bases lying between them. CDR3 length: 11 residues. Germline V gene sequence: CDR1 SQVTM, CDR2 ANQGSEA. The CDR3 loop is CSVEEDNEQFF. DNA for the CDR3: TGCAGCGTTGAAGAAGACAATGAGCAGTTCTTC.

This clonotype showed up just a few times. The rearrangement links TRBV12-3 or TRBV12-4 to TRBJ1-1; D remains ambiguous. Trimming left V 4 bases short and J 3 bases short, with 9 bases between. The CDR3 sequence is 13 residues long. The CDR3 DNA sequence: TGTGCCAGCAGTTGGTCAGCAGACACTGAAGCTTTCTTT. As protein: CASSWSADTEAFF.

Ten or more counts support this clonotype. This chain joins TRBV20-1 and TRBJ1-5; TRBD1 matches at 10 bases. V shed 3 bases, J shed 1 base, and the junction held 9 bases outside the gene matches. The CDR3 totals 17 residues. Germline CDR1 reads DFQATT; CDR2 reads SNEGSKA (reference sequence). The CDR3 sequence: CSARTGTGAGSNQPQHF. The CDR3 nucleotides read TGCAGTGCTAGGACCGGGACAGGGGCGGGAAGCAATCAGCCCCAGCATTTT.

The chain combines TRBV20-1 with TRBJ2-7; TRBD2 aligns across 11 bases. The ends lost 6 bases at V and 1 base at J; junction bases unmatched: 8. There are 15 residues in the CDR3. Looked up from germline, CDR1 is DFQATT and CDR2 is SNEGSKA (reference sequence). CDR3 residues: CSARNLAGGSYEQYF. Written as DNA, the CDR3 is TGCAGTGCCCGAAATCTAGCGGGGGGTTCCTACGAGCAGTACTTC.

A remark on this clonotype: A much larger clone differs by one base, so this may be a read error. The CDR3 coding sequence is TGTGCCGGCAGCCAAGTTATAACTTGGGGCTACACCTTC. Residues: CAGSQVITWGYTF. The genes are TRBV14 and TRBJ1-2, with D uncertain. The length of the CDR3 is 13 residues. Germline CDR1 is SGHDN and CDR2 is FVKESK.